These 11 T cell receptor beta chains share one sample of origin, sequenced in a study of blood T cell repertoires in COVID-19. Clones were read by immunoSEQ multiplex PCR, and TCRdb kept only the in-frame ones, dropping some. The sample holds 100,000 to 150,000 clones; approximately 83% are singletons and the top ten take 25% to 30%. The material sequenced was peripheral blood. Receptors were obtained from a woman of 80 years or more with acute or convalescent COVID-19.

CDR3 residues: CASSVATGNSPLHF. In DNA, the CDR3 is TGTGCCAGCAGCGTAGCAACAGGCAATTCACCCCTCCACTTT. The J gene is TRBJ1-6, the V gene TRBV9; a possible D gene is TRBD1 (5 bases). Trimming left V 0 bases short and J 7 bases short, with 8 bases between. Per germline, CDR1 SGDLS and CDR2 YYNGEE. CDR3 length: 14 residues. Combining the CDR3 with reference TRBV9 and TRBJ1-6 gives the whole variable domain DSGVTQTPKHLITATGQRVTLRCSPRSGDLSVYWYQQSLDQGLQFLIQYYNGEERAKGNILERFSAQQFPDLHSELNLSSLELGDSALYFCASSVATGNSPLHFGNGTRLTVT.

This sequence joins TRBV14 and TRBJ1-1; weak D call: TRBD1 (6 bases). V was trimmed by 4 bases and J by 4 bases, leaving 10 bases between them. The CDR3 extends over 13 amino acids. Germline CDR1 reads SGHDN; CDR2 reads FVKESK. CDR3 residues: CASSLGTFTEAFF. Written as DNA, the CDR3 is TGTGCCAGCAGCCTGGGGACATTCACTGAAGCTTTCTTT.

The rearrangement uses TRBV6-5 and TRBJ1-6; TRBD1 is a possible D gene (5 bases). The CDR3 length is 15 residues. In germline, CDR1 is MNHEY, CDR2 SVGAGI. V was clipped by 6 bases and J by 4 bases, with 13 bases between them. This chain's CDR3 is CASRIDSPYNSPLHF. CDR3 sequence (DNA): TGTGCCAGCAGGATCGACAGTCCGTATAATTCACCCCTCCACTTT.

The rearrangement links TRBV6-1 to TRBJ1-6; TRBD1 matches 7 bases. CDR3 size: 13 residues. In germline, CDR1 is MNHNS, CDR2 SASEGT. Losses at the gene ends were 7 bases for V and 7 bases for J; bases not matched to a gene: 4. The CDR3 DNA reads as TGTGCCAGCACCCAAGGGGGCAATTCACCCCTCCACTTT. Its protein product is CASTQGGNSPLHF.

A word on this clone: One end of the junction fails to match germline, which may point to a read error. The J gene is TRBJ2-1, the V gene TRBV6-4, with 8 bases that match TRBD1. The CDR3 has 13 amino acids. Germline V lookup: CDR1 MRHNA, CDR2 SNTAGT. The CDR3 bases are TGTGCCAGCAGCGAAGACAGGGGAGGCCAGTCGGTCTTC. This translates into CASSEDRGGQSVF.

The J gene is TRBJ2-7, the V gene TRBV19; TRBD2 matches 11 bases. Germline V gene sequence: CDR1 LNHDA, CDR2 SQIVND (reference sequence). The J segment lost 1 base and the V segment lost 0 bases, leaving 5 bases of the junction unmatched. The CDR3 is made up of 17 amino acids. This CDR3 is CASSIDLSSGGSYEQYF. CDR3 coding DNA: TGTGCCAGTAGTATAGATCTGTCTAGCGGGGGGTCCTACGAGCAGTACTTC. Based on the CDR3 plus reference TRBV19 and TRBJ2-7, the full variable domain is DGGITQSPKYLFRKEGQNVTLSCEQNLNHDAMYWYRQDPGQGLRLIYYSQIVNDFQKGDIAEGYSVSREKKESFPLTVTSAQKNPTAFYLCASSIDLSSGGSYEQYFGPGTRLTVT.

This clone was counted between two and nine times. The V gene is TRBV11-2, the J gene TRBJ1-3; D uncertain. This CDR3 has 15 amino acids. V lost 0 bases, J lost 4 bases, and 10 bases lay in between. Looked up from germline, CDR1 is SGHAT and CDR2 is FQNNGV. The CDR3 is CASSLDSVVGNTIYF. The DNA of the CDR3 is TGTGCCAGCAGCTTAGATTCGGTAGTCGGAAACACCATATATTTT.

This rearrangement joins TRBV11-2 to TRBJ1-2; 8 bases match TRBD1. This CDR3 contains 16 residues. V trimming: 0 bases; J trimming: 2 bases; junction bases outside the gene matches: 5. Germline loops: CDR1 SGHAT, CDR2 FQNNGV. CDR3 DNA sequence: TGTGCCAGCAGCTTAGATGAACAGGGGGGGAACTATGGCTACACCTTC. Translated, it gives CASSLDEQGGNYGYTF.

The chain carries TRBV9 and TRBJ2-3; D gene unclear. Germline CDR1 and CDR2: SGDLS and YYNGEE. V was trimmed by 4 bases and J by 1 base, leaving 10 bases between them. CDR3 size: 14 residues. CDR3 nucleotides: TGTGCCAGCAGCCCACTATCCCGCACAGATACGCAGTATTTT. It specifies CASSPLSRTDTQYF. The variable domain in full, with the rest retrieved from reference TRBV9 and TRBJ2-3, is DSGVTQTPKHLITATGQRVTLRCSPRSGDLSVYWYQQSLDQGLQFLIQYYNGEERAKGNILERFSAQQFPDLHSELNLSSLELGDSALYFCASSPLSRTDTQYFGPGTRLTVL.

This chain joins TRBV25-1 and TRBJ1-1; maybe TRBD1 (5 bases). V dropped 7 bases and J dropped 3 bases, with 12 bases sitting between them. CDR1 is MGHDK and CDR2 is SYGVNS in the germline V gene. The CDR3 loop spans 13 amino acids. CDR3 coding DNA: TGTGCCAGCACCCGGGGGGGATACACTGAAGCTTTCTTT. Translation gives CASTRGGYTEAFF.

There are a few counts of this clone. The rearrangement links TRBV12-3 or TRBV12-4 to TRBJ2-5; possible D gene TRBD1, 6 bases. This CDR3 has 13 amino acids. Trimming pared 3 bases from V and 3 bases from J, leaving 8 bases between. CDR3 residues: CASSFRGKETQYF. CDR3 DNA: TGTGCCAGCAGTTTCAGGGGAAAAGAGACCCAGTACTTC.